The rows below give T cell receptor beta chains drawn from one sample of a study of cytomegalovirus exposure and HLA in healthy donors. Libraries were prepared by immunoSEQ multiplex PCR; TCRdb keeps only in-frame clonotypes and omits some of them. The data contain 210,000 or so clones, approximately 80% of them singletons. Sample: PBMCs. Receptors were obtained from a boy aged 2 to 10 in good health and CMV-seronegative. Each CDR3 is given with its conserved first and last residue. The order of the fields is J gene, V gene, D gene, clone size, CDR3 protein, CDR3 DNA. The D gene is left open where the match is weak. For some rows the clone size is stated as once, few or many, or as a class when expanded; others skip it.

J: TRBJ2-7
V: TRBV7-9
D: TRBD1
size: few
CDR3: CASSLRQGADEQYF
DNA: TGTGCCAGCAGCTTAAGGCAGGGGGCCGACGAGCAGTACTTC

J: TRBJ2-1
V: TRBV5-4
D: TRBD2
size: .
CDR3: CASSPSSGRAREQFF
DNA: TGTGCCAGCAGCCCGAGTAGCGGGAGGGCCAGGGAGCAGTTCTTC

J: TRBJ2-5
V: TRBV11-2
D: .
size: .
CDR3: CASSTTGVQETQYF
DNA: TGTGCCAGCAGCACCACCGGGGTCCAAGAGACCCAGTACTTC

J: TRBJ2-1
V: TRBV5-1
D: TRBD2
size: .
CDR3: CASSWGGRLNEQFF
DNA: TGCGCCAGCAGCTGGGGAGGGAGACTTAATGAGCAGTTCTTC

J: TRBJ1-2
V: TRBV7-2
D: .
size: .
CDR3: CASSLTPGGYTF
DNA: TGTGCCAGCAGCCTAACGCCAGGGGGCTACACCTTC

J: TRBJ2-3
V: TRBV9
D: .
size: .
CDR3: CASSVDPATGVTDTQYF
DNA: TGTGCCAGCAGCGTAGACCCCGCTACCGGGGTCACAGATACGCAGTATTTT

J: TRBJ2-5
V: TRBV5-1
D: TRBD1
size: .
CDR3: CASSPSVTGLQETQYF
DNA: TGCGCCAGCAGCCCTTCGGTGACAGGGCTCCAAGAGACCCAGTACTTC

J: TRBJ1-5
V: TRBV28
D: TRBD1
size: .
CDR3: CASSRSRTGGDQPQHF
DNA: TGTGCCAGCAGTCGCTCAAGGACAGGGGGCGATCAGCCCCAGCATTTT

J: TRBJ1-4
V: TRBV5-1
D: .
size: .
CDR3: CASRLNEKLFF
DNA: TGCGCCAGCAGACTTAATGAAAAACTGTTTTTT

J: TRBJ2-7
V: TRBV7-9
D: TRBD1
size: .
CDR3: CASSPGDRAKSSYEQYF
DNA: TGTGCCAGCAGCCCAGGGGACAGGGCGAAATCCAGCTACGAGCAGTACTTC

J: TRBJ2-7
V: TRBV5-6
D: .
size: once
CDR3: CASNPVTEGSYEQYF
DNA: TGTGCCAGCAACCCGGTGACGGAGGGCTCCTACGAGCAGTACTTC

J: TRBJ2-1
V: TRBV6-6
D: .
size: .
CDR3: CASSPPRLGSYNEQFF
DNA: TGTGCCAGCAGCCCACCCAGACTGGGCTCCTACAATGAGCAGTTCTTC

J: TRBJ2-6
V: TRBV11-1
D: .
size: .
CDR3: CASSSGFAGANVLTF
DNA: TGTGCCAGCAGCTCAGGGTTCGCTGGGGCCAACGTCCTGACTTTC

J: TRBJ1-3
V: TRBV21-1
D: .
size: .
CDR3: CASTPRREDGNTIYF
DNA: TGTGCCAGCACCCCGCGGAGGGAGGACGGAAACACCATATATTTT

J: TRBJ2-7
V: TRBV30
D: .
size: .
CDR3: CAWKLPWTDPFYEQYF
DNA: TGTGCCTGGAAACTCCCCTGGACAGATCCCTTCTACGAGCAGTACTTC

J: TRBJ2-1
V: TRBV5-4
D: TRBD2
size: once
CDR3: CASSTILAGGFNEQFF
DNA: TGTGCCAGCAGCACCATCCTAGCGGGGGGATTTAATGAGCAGTTCTTC

J: TRBJ2-5
V: TRBV9
D: .
size: few
CDR3: CASSVGRSQATQYF
DNA: TGTGCCAGCAGCGTAGGAAGAAGCCAAGCGACCCAGTACTTC

J: TRBJ1-2
V: TRBV25-1
D: TRBD1
size: .
CDR3: CASSIGQGGGYTF
DNA: TGTGCCAGCAGTATCGGACAGGGAGGTGGCTACACCTTC

J: TRBJ2-5
V: TRBV7-3
D: .
size: once
CDR3: CASSRAAGAQETQYF
DNA: TGTGCCAGCAGCCGGGCCGCGGGGGCCCAAGAGACCCAGTACTTC

J: TRBJ2-5
V: TRBV7-3
D: .
size: .
CDR3: CASSLIGGGETQYF
DNA: TGTGCCAGCAGCTTAATAGGGGGGGGAGAGACCCAGTACTTC

J: TRBJ1-1
V: TRBV11-3
D: TRBD1
size: few
CDR3: CASSRDSHTEAFF
DNA: TGTGCCAGCAGTCGGGACAGCCACACTGAAGCTTTCTTT

J: TRBJ1-3
V: TRBV7-9
D: .
size: once
CDR3: CASSLGQASGNTIYF
DNA: TGTGCCAGCAGCTTAGGACAGGCCTCTGGAAACACCATATATTTT

J: TRBJ2-3
V: TRBV5-1
D: TRBD1
size: .
CDR3: CASSLRTGGGYTQYF
DNA: TGCGCCAGCAGCCTTAGGACAGGGGGCGGATATACGCAGTATTTT